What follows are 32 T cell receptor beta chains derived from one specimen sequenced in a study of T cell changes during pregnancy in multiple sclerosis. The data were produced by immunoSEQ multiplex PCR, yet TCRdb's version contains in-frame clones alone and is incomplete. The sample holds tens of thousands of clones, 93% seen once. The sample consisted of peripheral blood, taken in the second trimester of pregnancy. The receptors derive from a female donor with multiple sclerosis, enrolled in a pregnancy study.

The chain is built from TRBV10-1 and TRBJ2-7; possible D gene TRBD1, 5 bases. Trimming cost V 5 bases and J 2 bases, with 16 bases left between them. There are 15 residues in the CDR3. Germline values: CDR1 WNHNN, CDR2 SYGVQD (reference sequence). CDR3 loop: CASSQIESDTYEQYF. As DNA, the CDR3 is TGCGCCAGCAGTCAGATAGAGTCGGACACCTACGAGCAGTACTTC.

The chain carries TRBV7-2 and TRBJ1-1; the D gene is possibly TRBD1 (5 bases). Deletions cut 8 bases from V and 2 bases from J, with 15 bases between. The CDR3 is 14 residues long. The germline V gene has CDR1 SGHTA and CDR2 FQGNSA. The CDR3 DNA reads TGTGCCAGCCTACAGGCACGGCCAAACACTGAAGCTTTCTTT. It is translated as CASLQARPNTEAFF.

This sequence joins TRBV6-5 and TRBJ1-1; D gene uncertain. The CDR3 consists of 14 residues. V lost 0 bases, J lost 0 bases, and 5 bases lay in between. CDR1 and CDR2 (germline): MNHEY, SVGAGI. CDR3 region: CASSYSEVNTEAFF. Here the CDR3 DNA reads TGTGCCAGCAGTTACTCTGAGGTGAACACTGAAGCTTTCTTT.

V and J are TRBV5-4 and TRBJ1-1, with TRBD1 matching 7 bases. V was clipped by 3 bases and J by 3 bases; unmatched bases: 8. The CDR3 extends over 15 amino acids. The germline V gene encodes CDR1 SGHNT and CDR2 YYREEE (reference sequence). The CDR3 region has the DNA TGTGCCAGCAGCTCACCTCAAACAGGGGACACTGAAGCTTTCTTT. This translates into CASSSPQTGDTEAFF.

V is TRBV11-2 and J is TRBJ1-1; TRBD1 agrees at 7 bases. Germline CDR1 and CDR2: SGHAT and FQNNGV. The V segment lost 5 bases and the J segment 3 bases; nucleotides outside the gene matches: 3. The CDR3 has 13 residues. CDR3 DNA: TGTGCCAGCAGCATCGGACAGGACACTGAAGCTTTCTTT. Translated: CASSIGQDTEAFF.

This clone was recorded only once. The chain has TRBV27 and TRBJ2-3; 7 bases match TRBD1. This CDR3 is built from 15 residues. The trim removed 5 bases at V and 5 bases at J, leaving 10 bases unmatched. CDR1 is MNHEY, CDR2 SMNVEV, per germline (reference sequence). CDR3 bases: TGTGCCAGCAGTATCACTGACAGGGTGGGAGATACGCAGTATTTT. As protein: CASSITDRVGDTQYF.

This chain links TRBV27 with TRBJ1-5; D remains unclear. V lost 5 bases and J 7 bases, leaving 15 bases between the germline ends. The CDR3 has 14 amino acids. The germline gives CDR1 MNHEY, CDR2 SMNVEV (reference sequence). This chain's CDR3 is CASSTLDPGQPQHF. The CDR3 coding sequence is TGTGCCAGCAGTACATTAGACCCGGGGCAGCCCCAGCATTTT.

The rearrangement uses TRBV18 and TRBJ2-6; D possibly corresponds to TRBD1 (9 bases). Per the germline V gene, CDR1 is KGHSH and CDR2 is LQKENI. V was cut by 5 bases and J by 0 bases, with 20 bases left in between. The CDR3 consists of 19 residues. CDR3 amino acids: CASSSGGDRVYSGANVLTF. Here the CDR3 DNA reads TGTGCCAGCTCATCGGGAGGGGACAGGGTATACTCTGGGGCCAACGTCCTGACTTTC.

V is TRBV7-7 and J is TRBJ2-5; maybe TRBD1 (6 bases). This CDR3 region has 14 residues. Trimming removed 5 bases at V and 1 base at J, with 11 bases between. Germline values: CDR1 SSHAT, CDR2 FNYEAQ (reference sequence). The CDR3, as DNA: TGTGCCAGCAGCCAAACAGGGTTCCAAGAGACCCAGTACTTC. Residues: CASSQTGFQETQYF.

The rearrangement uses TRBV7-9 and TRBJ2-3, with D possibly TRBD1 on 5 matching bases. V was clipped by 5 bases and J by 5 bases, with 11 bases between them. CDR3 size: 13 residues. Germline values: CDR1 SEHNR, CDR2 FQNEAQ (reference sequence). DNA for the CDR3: TGTGCCAGCAGCGGCGGCCAGGGAGATACGCAGTATTTT. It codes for CASSGGQGDTQYF. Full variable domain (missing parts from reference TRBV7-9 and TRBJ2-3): DTGVSQNPRHKITKRGQNVTFRCDPISEHNRLYWYRQTLGQGPEFLTYFQNEAQLEKSRLLSDRFSAERPKGSFSTLEIQRTEQGDSAMYLCASSGGQGDTQYFGPGTRLTVL.

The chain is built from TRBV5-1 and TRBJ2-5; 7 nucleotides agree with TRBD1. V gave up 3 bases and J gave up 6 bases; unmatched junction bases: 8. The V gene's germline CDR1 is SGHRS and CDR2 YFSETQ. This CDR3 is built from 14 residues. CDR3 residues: CASSSAQGQKTQYF. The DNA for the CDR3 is TGCGCCAGCAGCTCGGCACAGGGGCAAAAGACCCAGTACTTC. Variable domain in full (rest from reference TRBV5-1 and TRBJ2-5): KAGVTQTPRYLIKTRGQQVTLSCSPISGHRSVSWYQQTPGQGLQFLFEYFSETQRNKGNFPGRFSGRQFSNSRSEMNVSTLELGDSALYLCASSSAQGQKTQYFGPGTRLLVL.

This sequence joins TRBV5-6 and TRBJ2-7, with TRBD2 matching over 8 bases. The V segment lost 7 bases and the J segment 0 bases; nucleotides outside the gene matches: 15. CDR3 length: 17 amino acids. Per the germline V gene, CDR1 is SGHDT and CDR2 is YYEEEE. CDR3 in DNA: TGTGCCAGCGGCCAGCTACTAGCGGACTCGAGCTCCTACGAGCAGTACTTC. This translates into CASGQLLADSSSYEQYF.

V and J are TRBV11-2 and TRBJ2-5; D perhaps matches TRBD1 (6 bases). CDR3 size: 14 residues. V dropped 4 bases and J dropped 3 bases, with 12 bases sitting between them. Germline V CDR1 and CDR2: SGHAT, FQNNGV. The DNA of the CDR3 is TGTGCCAGCAGCTCCTGGACAGACAAAGAGACCCAGTACTTC. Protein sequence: CASSSWTDKETQYF. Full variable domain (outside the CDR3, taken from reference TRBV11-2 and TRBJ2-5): EAGVAQSPRYKIIEKRQSVAFWCNPISGHATLYWYQQILGQGPKLLIQFQNNGVVDDSQLPKDRFSAERLKGVDSTLKIQPAKLEDSAVYLCASSSWTDKETQYFGPGTRLLVL.

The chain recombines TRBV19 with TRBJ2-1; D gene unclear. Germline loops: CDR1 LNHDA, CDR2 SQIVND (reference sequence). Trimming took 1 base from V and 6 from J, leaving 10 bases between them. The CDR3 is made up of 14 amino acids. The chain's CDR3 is CASSIVQPGNEQFF. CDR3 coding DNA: TGTGCCAGTAGTATAGTGCAGCCGGGCAATGAGCAGTTCTTC.

CDR3 in DNA: TGTGCCAGCAGTTCGACAGAGAATAGCAATCAGCCCCAGCATTTT. Encoded protein: CASSSTENSNQPQHF. J is TRBJ1-5 and V is TRBV28; tentatively, D is TRBD1 (5 bases). The CDR3 has 15 residues. Deletions cut 4 bases from V and 0 bases from J, with 10 bases between. CDR1 and CDR2 from the germline V gene are MDHEN and SYDVKM.

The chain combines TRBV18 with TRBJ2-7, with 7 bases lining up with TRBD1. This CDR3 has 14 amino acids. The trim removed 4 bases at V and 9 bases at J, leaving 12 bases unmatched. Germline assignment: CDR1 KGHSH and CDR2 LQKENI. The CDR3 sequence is CASSLRDSAFGQYF. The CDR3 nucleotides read TGTGCCAGCTCACTCCGGGACAGTGCGTTCGGGCAGTACTTC.

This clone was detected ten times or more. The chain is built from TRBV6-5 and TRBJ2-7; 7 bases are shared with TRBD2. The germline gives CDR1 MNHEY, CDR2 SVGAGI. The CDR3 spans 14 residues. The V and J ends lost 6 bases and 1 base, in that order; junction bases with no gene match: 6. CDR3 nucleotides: TGTGCCAGCAGCCCGGCCGGGGGGTCCTACGAGCAGTACTTC. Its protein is CASSPAGGSYEQYF.

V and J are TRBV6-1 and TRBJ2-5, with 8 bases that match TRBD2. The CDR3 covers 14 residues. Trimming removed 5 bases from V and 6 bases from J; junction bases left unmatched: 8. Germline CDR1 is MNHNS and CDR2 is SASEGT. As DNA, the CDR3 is TGTGCCAGCAGTCTGAGCGGGGGTATCAAGACCCAGTACTTC. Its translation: CASSLSGGIKTQYF.

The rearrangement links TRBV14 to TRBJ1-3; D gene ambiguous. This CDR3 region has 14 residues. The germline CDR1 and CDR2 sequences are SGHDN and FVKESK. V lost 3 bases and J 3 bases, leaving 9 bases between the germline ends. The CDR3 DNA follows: TGTGCCAGCAGCCATACTCAATATGGAAACACCATATATTTT. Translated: CASSHTQYGNTIYF.

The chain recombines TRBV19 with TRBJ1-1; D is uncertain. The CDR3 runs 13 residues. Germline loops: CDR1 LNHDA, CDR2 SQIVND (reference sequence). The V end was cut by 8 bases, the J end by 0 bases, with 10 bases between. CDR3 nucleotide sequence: TGTGCCAGTTCCCTTCTTTTGAACACTGAAGCTTTCTTT. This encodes CASSLLLNTEAFF.

CDR3 region: CASSVEIEVLPNTEAFF. In DNA form, the CDR3 reads TGTGCCAGCAGCGTAGAGATCGAGGTGTTGCCTAACACTGAAGCTTTCTTT. V gene TRBV9 combines with J gene TRBJ1-1; D unresolved. The V end was cut by 0 bases, the J end by 2 bases, with 17 bases between. CDR1 SGDLS and CDR2 YYNGEE come from the germline V gene. The CDR3 totals 17 residues.

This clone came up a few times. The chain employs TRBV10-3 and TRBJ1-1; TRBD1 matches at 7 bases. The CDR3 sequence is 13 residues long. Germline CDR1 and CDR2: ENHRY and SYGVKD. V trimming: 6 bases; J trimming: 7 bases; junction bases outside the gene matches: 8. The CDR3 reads CAIRLDRAGEAFF. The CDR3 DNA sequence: TGTGCCATCAGATTAGACAGGGCCGGTGAAGCTTTCTTT.

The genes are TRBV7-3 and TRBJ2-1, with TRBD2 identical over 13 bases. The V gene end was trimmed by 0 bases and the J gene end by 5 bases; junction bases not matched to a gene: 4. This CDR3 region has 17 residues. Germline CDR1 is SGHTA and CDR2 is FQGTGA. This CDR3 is CASSLTSGTSGDNEQFF. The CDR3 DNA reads TGTGCCAGCAGCTTAACCTCCGGGACTAGCGGGGACAATGAGCAGTTCTTC.

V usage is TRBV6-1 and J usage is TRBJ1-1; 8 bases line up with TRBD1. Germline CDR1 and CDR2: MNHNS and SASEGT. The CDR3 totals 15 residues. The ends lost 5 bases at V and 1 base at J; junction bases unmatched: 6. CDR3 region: CASSFRTGRNTEAFF. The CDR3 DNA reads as TGTGCCAGCAGTTTCCGGACAGGGAGGAACACTGAAGCTTTCTTT.

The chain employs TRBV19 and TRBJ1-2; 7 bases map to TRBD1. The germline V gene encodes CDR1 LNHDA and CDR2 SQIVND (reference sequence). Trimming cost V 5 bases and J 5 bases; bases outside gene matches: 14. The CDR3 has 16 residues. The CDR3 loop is CASSRDRGLGEYGYTF. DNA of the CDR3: TGTGCCAGTAGTCGGGACAGAGGACTTGGGGAATATGGCTACACCTTC.

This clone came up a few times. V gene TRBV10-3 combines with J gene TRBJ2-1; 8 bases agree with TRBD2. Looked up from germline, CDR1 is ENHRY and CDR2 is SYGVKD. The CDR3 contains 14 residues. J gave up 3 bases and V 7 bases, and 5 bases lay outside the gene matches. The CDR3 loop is CAIIFSGVYNEQFF. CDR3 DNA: TGTGCCATCATTTTTAGCGGGGTCTACAATGAGCAGTTCTTC.

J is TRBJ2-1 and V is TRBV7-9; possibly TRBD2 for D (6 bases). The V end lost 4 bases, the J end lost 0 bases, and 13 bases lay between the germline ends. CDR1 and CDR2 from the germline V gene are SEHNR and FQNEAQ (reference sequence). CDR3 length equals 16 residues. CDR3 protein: CASSYSAGSSYNEQFF. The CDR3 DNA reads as TGTGCCAGCAGCTATAGCGCGGGGAGCTCCTACAATGAGCAGTTCTTC.

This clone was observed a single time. The CDR3 region is CASSATDRGQGLMRTEAFF. The CDR3, as DNA: TGCGCCAGCAGCGCAACGGACAGGGGGCAAGGTTTGATGAGGACTGAAGCTTTCTTT. V gene TRBV5-1 combines with J gene TRBJ1-1, with 11 bases fitting TRBD1. The germline V gene has CDR1 SGHRS and CDR2 YFSETQ. The CDR3 has 19 residues. V was pared by 4 bases and J by 5 bases, with 19 bases of the junction left unmatched. Full variable domain (outside the CDR3, taken from reference TRBV5-1 and TRBJ1-1): KAGVTQTPRYLIKTRGQQVTLSCSPISGHRSVSWYQQTPGQGLQFLFEYFSETQRNKGNFPGRFSGRQFSNSRSEMNVSTLELGDSALYLCASSATDRGQGLMRTEAFFGQGTRLTVV.

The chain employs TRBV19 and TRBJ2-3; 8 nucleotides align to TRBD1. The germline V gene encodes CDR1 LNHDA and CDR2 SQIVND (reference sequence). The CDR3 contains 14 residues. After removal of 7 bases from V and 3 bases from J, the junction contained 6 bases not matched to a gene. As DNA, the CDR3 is TGTGCCAGTACGGTGACAGGGGCGACAGATACGCAGTATTTT. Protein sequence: CASTVTGATDTQYF.

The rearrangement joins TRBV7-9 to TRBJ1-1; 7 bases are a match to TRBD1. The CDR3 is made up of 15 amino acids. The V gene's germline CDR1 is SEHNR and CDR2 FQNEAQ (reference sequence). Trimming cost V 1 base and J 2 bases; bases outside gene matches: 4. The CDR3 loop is CASSLGYRGNTEAFF. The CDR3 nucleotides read TGTGCCAGCAGCTTAGGCTACAGGGGAAACACTGAAGCTTTCTTT.

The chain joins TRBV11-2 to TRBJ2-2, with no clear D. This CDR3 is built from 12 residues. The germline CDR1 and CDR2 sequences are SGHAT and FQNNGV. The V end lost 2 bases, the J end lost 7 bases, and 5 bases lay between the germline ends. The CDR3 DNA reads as TGTGCCAGCAGCTTATTCAGCGGGGAGCTGTTTTTT. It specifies CASSLFSGELFF.

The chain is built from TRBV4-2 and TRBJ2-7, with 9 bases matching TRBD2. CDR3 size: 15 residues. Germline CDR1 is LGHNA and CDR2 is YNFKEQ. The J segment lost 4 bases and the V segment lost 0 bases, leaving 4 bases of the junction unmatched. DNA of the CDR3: TGTGCCAGCAGCCAAGATTCGAGCGGGGGGTACGAGCAGTACTTC. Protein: CASSQDSSGGYEQYF.